The 22 T cell receptor beta chains below come from one sample, sequenced in a study of cytomegalovirus exposure and HLA in healthy donors. A multiplex PCR was run with 60 Vbeta primers and 13 Jbeta primers. Some clones are missing from TCRdb's copy, which holds only in-frame ones; the method was immunoSEQ multiplex PCR. This sample's table reports 65,000 to 95,000 clones. What was sequenced was PBMCs. These receptors came from a female donor in good health and CMV-seropositive.

The chain couples TRBV25-1 to TRBJ1-5; D gene uncertain. From germline, CDR1 is MGHDK and CDR2 SYGVNS. The CDR3 length is 15 residues. Trimming removed 4 bases at V and 4 bases at J, with 14 bases between. DNA for the CDR3: TGTGCCAGCAGTGGCTCGCGGGGTGTAAATCAGCCCCAGCATTTT. As protein: CASSGSRGVNQPQHF.

The genes are TRBV29-1 and TRBJ1-4; the match to TRBD1 covers 7 bases. Germline V gene data show CDR1 as SQVTM and CDR2 as ANQGSEA. J was trimmed by 5 bases and V by 7 bases; bases with no gene match: 4. This CDR3 has 12 amino acids. Here the CDR3 reads CSGGQLNEKLFF. The DNA of the CDR3 is TGCAGCGGGGGACAGCTAAATGAAAAACTGTTTTTT. Based on the CDR3 plus reference TRBV29-1 and TRBJ1-4, the full variable domain is SAVISQKPSRDICQRGTSLTIQCQVDSQVTMMFWYRQQPGQSLTLIATANQGSEATYESGFVIDKFPISRPNLTFSTLTVSNMSPEDSSIYLCSGGQLNEKLFFGSGTQLSVL.

The chain uses TRBV9 and TRBJ2-2; TRBD1 is a possible D gene (5 bases). The CDR3 consists of 15 residues. Trimming removed 3 bases from V and 5 bases from J, with 14 bases in between. CDR1 and CDR2 from the germline V gene are SGDLS and YYNGEE. The DNA of the CDR3 is TGTGCCAGCAGCGCCGGACGACAGACAACCGGGGAGCTGTTTTTT. This translates into CASSAGRQTTGELFF.

The CDR3 coding sequence is TGCGCCAGCAGCCAGGCAGGGAAAGCCTACGAGCAGTACTTC. Translation gives CASSQAGKAYEQYF. The chain is built from TRBV4-1 and TRBJ2-7, with D maybe TRBD1 (5 bases). Germline V CDR1 and CDR2: MGHRA, YSYEKL. V lost 3 bases to trimming and J lost 2 bases, with 11 bases between them. This CDR3 has 14 residues.

The chain joins TRBV27 to TRBJ2-7; 14 nucleotides match TRBD2. The trim removed 0 bases at V and 4 bases at J, leaving 11 bases unmatched. This CDR3 region has 19 residues. The germline V gene has CDR1 MNHEY and CDR2 SMNVEV (reference sequence). The CDR3 sequence: CASSLSFGLAGGSLYEQYF. The CDR3 coding sequence is TGTGCCAGCAGTTTATCGTTCGGACTAGCGGGAGGAAGTCTATACGAGCAGTACTTC.

This chain links TRBV9 with TRBJ1-1; D is undetermined. This CDR3 spans 14 amino acids. From germline, CDR1 is SGDLS and CDR2 YYNGEE. V gave up 4 bases and J gave up 1 base, with 11 bases separating them. The CDR3 coding sequence is TGTGCCAGCAGCATGACCTCAGGGAACACTGAAGCTTTCTTT. Translation gives CASSMTSGNTEAFF.

The chain is built from TRBV5-1 and TRBJ2-1; no definite D call. Trimming took 5 bases from V and 0 from J, leaving 15 bases between them. The CDR3 covers 16 residues. CDR1 is SGHRS and CDR2 is YFSETQ in the germline V gene. In DNA, the CDR3 is TGCGCCAGCAGGTATTCCTCTGAACTCTCCTACAATGAGCAGTTCTTC. It specifies CASRYSSELSYNEQFF.

The J gene is TRBJ2-7, the V gene TRBV7-9; TRBD1 aligns across 7 bases. Germline values: CDR1 SEHNR, CDR2 FQNEAQ (reference sequence). CDR3 size: 15 residues. The ends lost 0 bases at V and 3 bases at J; junction bases unmatched: 5. CDR3 protein: CASSLAGTDVYEQYF. CDR3 nucleotides: TGTGCCAGCAGCTTAGCAGGGACAGACGTCTACGAGCAGTACTTC.

The chain uses TRBV7-8 and TRBJ2-1; TRBD2 agrees at 9 bases. V gave up 8 bases and J gave up 8 bases; unmatched junction bases: 7. The length of the CDR3 is 13 residues. Germline V gene lookup returns CDR1 SGHVS and CDR2 FQNEAQ. CDR3 sequence: CASGLALGDEQFF. The CDR3 region has the DNA TGTGCCAGCGGACTAGCGCTGGGGGATGAGCAGTTCTTC.

The chain links TRBV9 to TRBJ2-2; TRBD1 is a possible D gene (5 bases). Trimming took off 0 bases at V and 7 bases at J, with 13 bases between the two ends. Germline CDR1 is SGDLS and CDR2 is YYNGEE. The CDR3 contains 15 residues. CDR3 in DNA: TGTGCCAGCAGCGTAGAAGGTAACAGGCGCGGGGAGCTGTTTTTT. Protein: CASSVEGNRRGELFF. Looking up the rest from reference TRBV9 and TRBJ2-2 gives the full variable domain: DSGVTQTPKHLITATGQRVTLRCSPRSGDLSVYWYQQSLDQGLQFLIQYYNGEERAKGNILERFSAQQFPDLHSELNLSSLELGDSALYFCASSVEGNRRGELFFGEGSRLTVL.

V and J are TRBV6-1 and TRBJ2-7; a possible D gene is TRBD1 (6 bases). V gave up 5 bases and J gave up 1 base, with 12 bases separating them. The CDR3 spans 14 residues. Germline V gene sequence: CDR1 MNHNS, CDR2 SASEGT. The CDR3 region has the DNA TGTGCCAGCAGTACGGGACACGGATCCTACGAGCAGTACTTC. It codes for CASSTGHGSYEQYF.

J is TRBJ2-7 and V is TRBV7-2; D call uncertain. The CDR3 has 12 amino acids. The germline V and J ends were trimmed by 5 bases and 7 bases, with 12 bases remaining between them. CDR1 SGHTA and CDR2 FQGNSA come from the germline V gene. CDR3 DNA sequence: TGTGCCAGCAGCCCCTCCGTCGGGGAGCAGTACTTC. It yields the protein CASSPSVGEQYF.

The V gene is TRBV7-2, the J gene TRBJ2-5, with D maybe TRBD2 (6 bases). The V gene lost 5 bases and the J gene lost 5 bases, with 18 bases spanning the gap. The CDR3 loop spans 15 amino acids. The germline V gene encodes CDR1 SGHTA and CDR2 FQGNSA. Written as DNA, the CDR3 is TGTGCCAGCAGCGTAACGGGAGATAGGGTGGAGACCCAGTACTTC. Translated, it gives CASSVTGDRVETQYF.

The rearrangement uses TRBV30 and TRBJ1-1; D remains unclear. Germline V gene lookup returns CDR1 GTSNPN and CDR2 SVGIG (reference sequence). V was pared by 0 bases and J by 2 bases, with 19 bases between. This CDR3 spans 17 amino acids. The CDR3 sequence is CAWSVGSGLPGNTEAFF. In DNA form, the CDR3 reads TGTGCCTGGAGTGTAGGAAGCGGCCTTCCGGGAAACACTGAAGCTTTCTTT.

The chain couples TRBV18 to TRBJ2-7; the D is unclear. The CDR3 has 12 residues. V gave up 3 bases and J gave up 3 bases, with 6 bases separating them. Germline lookup yields CDR1 KGHSH and CDR2 LQKENI. The DNA of the CDR3 is TGTGCCAGCTCACCTGCGAACTACGAGCAGTACTTC. Translated, it gives CASSPANYEQYF.

This sequence joins TRBV18 and TRBJ2-7, with 9 nucleotides matching TRBD2. The length of the CDR3 is 16 residues. Unmatched junction bases numbered 5, after V lost 0 bases and J lost 2 bases. CDR1 is KGHSH, CDR2 LQKENI, per germline. CDR3 amino acids: CASSPPGLAGTYEQYF. In DNA form, the CDR3 reads TGTGCCAGCTCACCACCGGGGCTAGCGGGAACCTACGAGCAGTACTTC. The full variable domain, in which reference TRBV18 and TRBJ2-7 provide the parts outside the CDR3, is NAGVMQNPRHLVRRRGQEARLRCSPMKGHSHVYWYRQLPEEGLKFMVYLQKENIIDESGMPKERFSAEFPKEGPSILRIQQVVRGDSAAYFCASSPPGLAGTYEQYFGPGTRLTVT.

The chain is built from TRBV6-5 and TRBJ1-6; D perhaps matches TRBD1 (5 bases). Per germline, CDR1 MNHEY and CDR2 SVGAGI. With 2 bases removed from V and 8 bases from J, the gap between germline ends came to 16 bases. The CDR3 contains 16 residues. The CDR3 loop reads CASSYQKGGAYSPLHF. For the CDR3, the DNA is TGTGCCAGCAGTTACCAAAAGGGCGGGGCTTATTCACCCCTCCACTTT.

The rearrangement uses TRBV4-1 and TRBJ2-7, with D possibly TRBD2 on 6 matching bases. Per the germline V gene, CDR1 is MGHRA and CDR2 is YSYEKL. The CDR3 loop spans 17 amino acids. Trimming stripped 1 base from V and 0 bases from J, with 16 bases between. The CDR3 bases are TGCGCCAGCAGCCAAGGAGAAGGGGAGGAGTACTCCTACGAGCAGTACTTC. This sequence encodes CASSQGEGEEYSYEQYF.

V usage is TRBV19 and J usage is TRBJ1-3; 8 positions agree with TRBD1. Trimming removed 8 bases from V and 0 bases from J; junction bases left unmatched: 9. Germline-derived CDR1 and CDR2 are LNHDA and SQIVND (reference sequence). The CDR3 extends over 16 amino acids. In DNA, the CDR3 is TGTGCCAGTCGGACAGGGCCAATGAACTCTGGAAACACCATATATTTT. This sequence encodes CASRTGPMNSGNTIYF. The whole variable domain, filled in from reference TRBV19 and TRBJ1-3, reads DGGITQSPKYLFRKEGQNVTLSCEQNLNHDAMYWYRQDPGQGLRLIYYSQIVNDFQKGDIAEGYSVSREKKESFPLTVTSAQKNPTAFYLCASRTGPMNSGNTIYFGEGSWLTVV.

The chain joins TRBV7-2 to TRBJ2-2; D remains unclear. CDR3 length: 14 amino acids. V was pared by 5 bases and J by 7 bases, with 14 bases between. Germline CDR1 reads SGHTA; CDR2 reads FQGNSA. CDR3 in DNA: TGTGCCAGCAGCCACGACTCCCGAGGCGGGGAGCTGTTTTTT. Its protein product is CASSHDSRGGELFF.

The chain links TRBV5-1 to TRBJ2-2; 7 bases align to TRBD1. The germline V gene encodes CDR1 SGHRS and CDR2 YFSETQ. Trimming took 4 bases from V and 0 from J; bases not matched to a gene: 3. The CDR3 extends over 15 amino acids. The CDR3 nucleotides are TGCGCCAGCAGCAAGGGACAGTCGAACACCGGGGAGCTGTTTTTT. It is translated as CASSKGQSNTGELFF. The full variable domain, its missing parts supplied by reference TRBV5-1 and TRBJ2-2, is KAGVTQTPRYLIKTRGQQVTLSCSPISGHRSVSWYQQTPGQGLQFLFEYFSETQRNKGNFPGRFSGRQFSNSRSEMNVSTLELGDSALYLCASSKGQSNTGELFFGEGSRLTVL.

A remark on this clone: One end of the junction fails to match germline, which may point to a read error. The chain links TRBV30 to TRBJ1-1, with D hard to call. Germline CDR1 is GTSNPN and CDR2 is SVGIG (reference sequence). This CDR3 has 10 amino acids. The CDR3 nucleotides read TGTGCGTGGAGTCGAGGTGAAGCTTTCTTT. Its protein is CAWSRGEAFF.